This entry is about one T cell receptor (beta chain). No antigen is known for it. Expressed TCRB transcripts were sequenced, since all the RNA that had been isolated was reverse transcribed. This table comes from immunoSEQ multiplex PCR, and its TCRdb copy is limited to in-frame clones, with some not included. The sample gives about 280,000 clones, approximately 15% of which show up once; about 0.014% is in the top ten. This sample is part of a study of beta chain features in type 1 diabetes. Study details: Age, gender and cell yields were similar between patients and healthy donors.

CDR1 and CDR2 (germline): MDHEN, SYDVKM. The CDR3 is 15 amino acids. V lost 1 base and J lost 5; bases outside the gene matches: 7. Study-wide results and limits: Within the patient group, naive, central memory and Treg TCRB repertoires appeared more similar to each other than within healthy donors. Possibly, sequencing cDNA over-represented cells that had high TCR expression levels. When Type 1 diabetes patients were examined, their TCRB CDR3s proved moderately but significantly shorter in all four CD4+ subsets.

Only one heparinised blood draw was taken per donor, and its volume averaged around 100 mL. The sample consisted of naive CD4+ T cells from blood. The receptor was isolated from a man aged 18 to 29 with type 1 diabetes. The genes are TRBV28 and TRBJ2-7, with 8 bases identical to TRBD1. The CDR3 reads CASSLLPGQVHEQYF. The CDR3 bases are TGTGCCAGCAGTTTATTACCGGGACAGGTCCACGAGCAGTACTTC. Based on the CDR3 plus reference TRBV28 and TRBJ2-7, the full variable domain is DVKVTQSSRYLVKRTGEKVFLECVQDMDHENMFWYRQDPGLGLRLIYFSYDVKMKEKGDIPEGYSVSREKKERFSLILESASTNQTSMYLCASSLLPGQVHEQYFGPGTRLTVT.